One and the same sample provided the 9 T cell receptor beta chains below, sequenced in a study of a mutant IDH1 vaccine in newly diagnosed glioma. Data came from immunoSEQ multiplex PCR; TCRdb stores just in-frame clones and leaves some out. The data show more than 50,000 clones, about 86% seen once. Time point denoted: baseline, week 1 (first vaccination visit). Treatment indicated: pre-vaccination baseline after standard-of-care therapy. The sequences come from PBMCs, collected from a glioma patient treated with radiotherapy, temozolomide or both. These receptors were taken from a man aged 25 to 40 with glioma.

The chain has TRBV5-1 and TRBJ2-5; 7 bases match TRBD2. The CDR3 runs 13 residues. CDR1 is SGHRS, CDR2 YFSETQ, per germline. Trimming removed 0 bases from V and 4 bases from J; junction bases left unmatched: 0. CDR3 DNA: TGCGCCAGCAGCTTGGGCGGGGGAGAGACCCAGTACTTC. This encodes CASSLGGGETQYF.

V and J are TRBV5-3 and TRBJ1-6; perhaps TRBD1 as D (6 bases). TRBV5-3 is an ORF, and what it does is uncertain. This CDR3 contains 18 residues. Trimming took off 0 bases at V and 7 bases at J, with 20 bases between the two ends. CDR3 protein: CARSLDPGELDRNSPLHF. CDR3 bases: TGTGCCAGAAGCTTGGATCCAGGGGAATTGGATAGGAATTCACCCCTCCACTTT.

The chain uses TRBV28 and TRBJ2-7; maybe TRBD1 (6 bases). In germline, CDR1 is MDHEN, CDR2 SYDVKM. CDR3 length equals 13 residues. The germline V and J ends were trimmed by 3 bases and 4 bases, with 10 bases remaining between them. CDR3 bases: TGTGCCAGCAGTTTGACAGGACCGTACGAGCAGTACTTC. This codes for CASSLTGPYEQYF.

The chain uses TRBV10-3 and TRBJ2-3; 10 bases are a match to TRBD2. Germline lookup yields CDR1 ENHRY and CDR2 SYGVKD. Germline trimming cut 7 bases from V and 2 bases from J; bases unmatched to any gene: 3. The CDR3 is 14 amino acids. The CDR3 DNA is TGTGCCATCAAACTAGCGGGGAACACAGATACGCAGTATTTT. Encoded protein: CAIKLAGNTDTQYF.

This clone was seen a handful of times. The chain combines TRBV7-8 with TRBJ1-2, with D perhaps TRBD1 (6 bases). Germline loops: CDR1 SGHVS, CDR2 FQNEAQ. The CDR3 runs 14 residues. Trimming removed 4 bases from V and 2 bases from J, with 11 bases in between. The CDR3 sequence: CASSSGASNYGYTF. CDR3 in DNA: TGTGCCAGCAGCTCAGGGGCGAGCAACTATGGCTACACCTTC.

The gene calls are TRBV2 and TRBJ2-3; D may match TRBD1 or TRBD2 (5 bases each). Germline assignment: CDR1 SNHLY and CDR2 FYNNEI. V was trimmed by 5 bases and J by 6 bases, leaving 18 bases between them. The CDR3 length is 15 residues. For the CDR3, the DNA is TGTGCCAGCAGTTATCTCGGGACCCCCGGCGATACGCAGTATTTT. Translating gives CASSYLGTPGDTQYF.

This clone appeared a few times. V is TRBV30 and J is TRBJ1-1; 8 bases line up with TRBD1. The germline CDR1 and CDR2 sequences are GTSNPN and SVGIG (reference sequence). This CDR3 spans 13 amino acids. The V segment lost 2 bases and the J segment 4 bases; nucleotides outside the gene matches: 3. This CDR3 reads CAWSPTGGTEAFF. CDR3 in DNA: TGTGCCTGGAGTCCAACAGGGGGCACTGAAGCTTTCTTT.

This rearrangement joins TRBV7-9 to TRBJ1-6, with 11 bases matching TRBD1. V lost 5 bases to trimming and J lost 17 bases; unmatched junction nucleotides: 5. Germline V gives CDR1 SEHNR, CDR2 FQNEAQ (reference sequence). The CDR3 is 12 residues long. The CDR3: CASSAGDRGVHF. CDR3 nucleotides: TGTGCCAGCAGCGCCGGGGACAGGGGGGTCCACTTT.

The chain couples TRBV7-2 to TRBJ2-3; TRBD2 matches at 8 bases. V was pared by 1 base and J by 4 bases, with 10 bases of the junction left unmatched. The V gene's germline CDR1 is SGHTA and CDR2 FQGNSA. The CDR3 loop spans 17 amino acids. This CDR3 is CASSLVLAREGADTQYF. The CDR3, as DNA: TGTGCCAGCAGCTTAGTTCTGGCCCGGGAGGGAGCAGATACGCAGTATTTT.